This TCR beta chain was sequenced in a study of blood T cell repertoires in COVID-19. Participants reported their clinical history, and cohort assignment relied on those reports. Per germline, CDR1 MNHEY and CDR2 SVGAGI. The CDR3 extends over 14 amino acids. V was clipped by 7 bases and J by 1 base; unmatched bases: 3. Source study methods: Using reference gene primer amplification, nucleated cell counts were estimated. Profiling relied on immunoSEQ multiplex PCR, and the TCRdb table lists in-frame clones only, not all of them. V, J and clone size are taken as reported in that table, and D and trimming were inferred from the DNA itself. The sample has about 200,000 clones, approximately 80% seen once.

The chain recombines TRBV6-5 with TRBJ2-7; 11 bases align to TRBD2. Sequencing was carried out using PBMCs or T cells enriched from blood (not recorded which). The clonotype originates from a woman in her thirties or forties with acute COVID-19. The CDR3 nucleotides read TGTGCCAGCACTCCTAGCGGGGGGTCCTACGAGCAGTACTTC. This gives the protein CASTPSGGSYEQYF.